A single sample gave rise to the 24 T cell receptor beta chains below, sequenced in a study of blood T cell repertoires in COVID-19 (dated by TCRdb to the early 2020s). Library preparation employed the immunoSEQ multiplex PCR assay. Not all clones reach the TCRdb copy of this immuneACCESS table, which keeps in-frame sequences only. Checked studies attribute under half of the gap to unresolved V genes and leave the rest unexplained. This sample holds fewer than 250,000 clones; less than 85% were observed only once. About 3.5% of the sample lies in the top ten. The material sequenced was PBMCs or T cells enriched from blood (not recorded which). The source of these receptors is a woman younger than 45 who had recovered from COVID-19.

This clone was counted once. The chain joins TRBV4-2 to TRBJ1-2; 9 nucleotides match TRBD1. The CDR3 runs to 17 residues. V shed 0 bases, J shed 4 bases, and the junction held 9 bases outside the gene matches. CDR1 and CDR2 (germline): LGHNA, YNFKEQ. CDR3 region: CASSQEVDRGLLYGYTF. The CDR3 nucleotides read TGTGCCAGCAGCCAAGAGGTGGACAGGGGCCTTCTCTATGGCTACACCTTC.

This chain links TRBV2 with TRBJ2-1, with D perhaps matching TRBD2 (6 bases). The germline V and J ends were trimmed by 3 bases and 6 bases, with 12 bases remaining between them. The CDR3 contains 14 residues. Germline CDR1 reads SNHLY; CDR2 reads FYNNEI. The CDR3 is CASSEGRGVNEQFF. The CDR3 DNA follows: TGTGCCAGCAGTGAGGGGCGGGGAGTCAATGAGCAGTTCTTC.

The CDR3 sequence is CASRAPGREKLFF. The DNA of the CDR3 is TGTGCCAGCAGGGCACCTGGGAGGGAAAAACTGTTTTTT. This sequence joins TRBV6-5 and TRBJ1-4; D is ambiguous. The CDR3 totals 13 residues. Between the trimmed V and J ends, which lost 6 bases and 8 bases, there was a span of 13 bases. Germline assignment: CDR1 MNHEY and CDR2 SVGAGI.

The genes are TRBV10-1 and TRBJ2-1; a weak D match, TRBD2 (5 bases). V lost 3 bases and J 10 bases, leaving 7 bases between the germline ends. The germline CDR1 and CDR2 sequences are WNHNN and SYGVQD (reference sequence). The CDR3 extends over 11 amino acids. For the CDR3, the DNA is TGCGCCAGCAGTGAAGAGGGCGAGCAGTTCTTC. The encoded protein is CASSEEGEQFF.

The J gene is TRBJ2-2, the V gene TRBV5-1, with 13 nucleotides matching TRBD2. Germline-derived CDR1 and CDR2 are SGHRS and YFSETQ. Losses at the gene ends were 3 bases for V and 5 bases for J; bases not matched to a gene: 7. The CDR3 runs 17 residues. This CDR3 is CASSSGLAGVVTGELFF. The CDR3 bases are TGCGCCAGCAGCTCAGGACTAGCGGGAGTTGTTACCGGGGAGCTGTTTTTT.

The rearrangement uses TRBV18 and TRBJ1-1; 7 nucleotides align to TRBD1. The germline CDR1 and CDR2 sequences are KGHSH and LQKENI. V lost 3 bases and J lost 1; bases outside the gene matches: 5. This CDR3 contains 15 residues. The CDR3 loop reads CASSPPQGRNTEAFF. CDR3 nucleotide sequence: TGTGCCAGCTCACCGCCACAGGGGCGGAACACTGAAGCTTTCTTT. The complete variable domain, with remaining parts taken from reference TRBV18 and TRBJ1-1, reads NAGVMQNPRHLVRRRGQEARLRCSPMKGHSHVYWYRQLPEEGLKFMVYLQKENIIDESGMPKERFSAEFPKEGPSILRIQQVVRGDSAAYFCASSPPQGRNTEAFFGQGTRLTVV.

The chain employs TRBV5-4 and TRBJ2-2; 10 bases map to TRBD2. With V trimmed by 0 bases and J by 7 bases, 6 bases remained unmatched. Germline CDR1 and CDR2: SGHNT and YYREEE (reference sequence). CDR3 length: 16 amino acids. CDR3 DNA sequence: TGTGCCAGCAGCTTGGGACTAGCGGGTCCCGGCGGGGAGCTGTTTTTT. Amino acid sequence: CASSLGLAGPGGELFF.

This chain uses TRBV7-2 with TRBJ1-3; D ambiguous. The germline V gene encodes CDR1 SGHTA and CDR2 FQGNSA. V gave up 0 bases and J gave up 4 bases, with 4 bases separating them. This CDR3 region has 13 residues. In nucleotides, the CDR3 is TGTGCCAGCAGCTTAGCAGCCGGAAACACCATATATTTT. It is translated as CASSLAAGNTIYF.

V and J are TRBV29-1 and TRBJ1-2, with D unresolved. The CDR3 is 11 residues long. V lost 1 base to trimming and J lost 9 bases, with 9 bases between them. The germline V gene has CDR1 SQVTM and CDR2 ANQGSEA. In DNA form, the CDR3 reads TGCAGCGTTGAAGGACCGAGGAGCTACACCTTC. This sequence encodes CSVEGPRSYTF.

This clone was seen once. The rearrangement joins TRBV3-1 (or the pseudogene TRBV3-2) to TRBJ1-3; tentative D call: TRBD1 (6 bases). V lost 4 bases, J lost 0 bases, and 13 bases lay in between. From germline, CDR1 is LGHDT and CDR2 YNNKEL (reference sequence). The CDR3 has 16 amino acids. This chain's CDR3 is CASSPGQRSSGNTIYF. For the CDR3, the DNA is TGTGCCAGCAGCCCCGGACAGCGTTCCTCTGGAAACACCATATATTTT.

The rearrangement uses TRBV2 and TRBJ1-5, with 9 nucleotides matching TRBD1. Germline V gene sequence: CDR1 SNHLY, CDR2 FYNNEI. The CDR3 runs to 15 residues. The trim removed 6 bases at V and 4 bases at J, leaving 7 bases unmatched. CDR3: CASRDGTGKNQPQHF. DNA for the CDR3: TGTGCCAGCAGGGACGGGACAGGGAAGAATCAGCCCCAGCATTTT.

This clone was recorded only once. This chain links TRBV19 with TRBJ2-7, with D possibly matching TRBD1 (5 bases). The CDR3 extends over 13 amino acids. Germline CDR1 is LNHDA and CDR2 is SQIVND (reference sequence). The ends were cut back, 0 bases at V and 7 bases at J, with 10 bases in the middle. CDR3 coding DNA: TGTGCCAGTAGTATAGAAGGACATACAGAGCAGTACTTC. Its translation is CASSIEGHTEQYF.

This clone occurred once. Here the CDR3 omits its conserved ending phenylalanine or tryptophan, so a read error is the likely source. The chain carries TRBV3-1 (or the pseudogene TRBV3-2) and TRBJ2-7; D not resolved. The V gene lost 3 bases and the J gene lost 6 bases, with 15 bases spanning the gap. Germline values: CDR1 LGHDT, CDR2 YNNKEL (reference sequence). The CDR3 spans 14 residues. The CDR3 is CASSQRHRPGEQYG. CDR3 bases: TGTGCCAGCAGCCAGCGGCACCGGCCCGGCGAGCAGTACGGC.

J is TRBJ2-3 and V is TRBV3-1 (or the pseudogene TRBV3-2); 11 nucleotides line up with TRBD2. The CDR3 runs 15 residues. Germline V gene data show CDR1 as LGHDT and CDR2 as YNNKEL (reference sequence). V lost 6 bases, J lost 5 bases, and 7 bases stayed unmatched. Here the CDR3 reads CASRLAGGHGDTQYF. The CDR3 DNA is TGTGCCAGCAGATTAGCGGGGGGGCATGGAGATACGCAGTATTTT.

J is TRBJ1-5 and V is TRBV28; unclear D gene. CDR1 is MDHEN and CDR2 is SYDVKM in the germline V gene. V gave up 6 bases and J gave up 2 bases, with 23 bases separating them. The CDR3 extends over 18 amino acids. DNA for the CDR3: TGTGCCAGCAGGCCAGAGCGAGGCCCCTCGTGGGGCAATCAGCCCCAGCATTTT. It codes for CASRPERGPSWGNQPQHF.

There are a few counts of this clone. The gene calls are TRBV21-1 and TRBJ2-7; TRBD2 was called by the table and not checked on the DNA. TRBV21-1 is a pseudogene segment. The CDR3 is 14 amino acids. The CDR3 sequence: CAGERGKPDYEQYV. DNA of the CDR3: TGTGCCGGGGAGCGGGGCAAGCCGGACTACGAGCAGTACGTC.

The chain recombines TRBV2 with TRBJ2-1; the match to TRBD2 covers 11 bases. The germline V gene encodes CDR1 SNHLY and CDR2 FYNNEI. This CDR3 region has 14 residues. The V and J ends lost 8 bases and 15 bases, in that order; junction bases with no gene match: 15. The DNA for the CDR3 is TGTGCCAGCGCAGGGACTAGCGGCATCAACGGAATGTTCTTC. Amino acid sequence: CASAGTSGINGMFF.

This sequence joins TRBV9 and TRBJ2-1; 14 nucleotides match TRBD2. This CDR3 spans 19 amino acids. Trimming cost V 4 bases and J 8 bases; bases outside gene matches: 17. Germline loops: CDR1 SGDLS, CDR2 YYNGEE. The CDR3 DNA reads TGTGCCAGCAGCCACGGGACTAGCGGGAGTCGTAGTAAAGTCGATGAGCAGTTCTTC. Amino acid sequence: CASSHGTSGSRSKVDEQFF.

J is TRBJ1-1 and V is TRBV5-1, with D tentatively TRBD1 (5 bases). The CDR3 has 13 residues. The germline CDR1 and CDR2 sequences are SGHRS and YFSETQ. V was trimmed by 0 bases and J by 10 bases, leaving 13 bases between them. The DNA of the CDR3 is TGCGCCAGCAGCTTGGCCGGGTACGGGGGAGCTTTCTTT. Translating gives CASSLAGYGGAFF.

This clone came up once. The CDR3 DNA sequence: TGTGCCAGCACCCAGGGGGCCCGCGGCTACACCTTC. Its protein product is CASTQGARGYTF. The gene calls are TRBV6-5 and TRBJ1-2; TRBD1 aligns across 8 bases. There are 12 residues in the CDR3. Trimming cost V 7 bases and J 8 bases; bases outside gene matches: 6. Germline V gene data show CDR1 as MNHEY and CDR2 as SVGAGI.

The V gene is TRBV11-3, the J gene TRBJ1-1; D is undetermined. This CDR3 spans 13 amino acids. Looked up from germline, CDR1 is SGHNT and CDR2 is YENEEA. Between the trimmed V and J ends, which lost 3 bases and 4 bases, there was a span of 9 bases. The CDR3 loop reads CASSFRRGTEAFF. In nucleotides, the CDR3 is TGTGCCAGCAGCTTTCGTCGGGGCACTGAAGCTTTCTTT. Based on the CDR3 plus reference TRBV11-3 and TRBJ1-1, the full variable domain is EAGVVQSPRYKIIEKKQPVAFWCNPISGHNTLYWYLQNLGQGPELLIRYENEEAVDDSQLPKDRFSAERLKGVDSTLKIQPAELGDSAVYLCASSFRRGTEAFFGQGTRLTVV.

This chain links TRBV28 with TRBJ1-2; TRBD1 matches at 8 bases. J lost 3 bases, V lost 2 bases, and 14 bases had no gene match. CDR3 length: 18 amino acids. In germline, CDR1 is MDHEN, CDR2 SYDVKM. The CDR3: CASSLGSGPGQVDYGYTF. CDR3 coding DNA: TGTGCCAGCAGTTTAGGGTCGGGCCCGGGACAGGTCGACTATGGCTACACCTTC.

This rearrangement joins TRBV18 to TRBJ1-1; D is undetermined. The V end lost 1 base, the J end lost 6 bases, and 9 bases lay between the germline ends. The CDR3 runs to 13 residues. Germline V gene data show CDR1 as KGHSH and CDR2 as LQKENI. The CDR3 DNA follows: TGTGCCAGCTCACCACTGCATAGCTCTGAAGCTTTCTTT. As protein: CASSPLHSSEAFF.

The chain recombines TRBV28 with TRBJ2-4; 8 bases agree with TRBD1. The V gene's germline CDR1 is MDHEN and CDR2 SYDVKM. The CDR3 is 17 residues long. J was trimmed by 8 bases and V by 3 bases; bases with no gene match: 15. The CDR3 loop reads CASSFRTGLAVGDIQYF. DNA for the CDR3: TGTGCCAGCAGTTTCCGGACAGGGCTCGCAGTCGGAGACATTCAGTACTTC. Using reference TRBV28 and TRBJ2-4 for the parts outside the CDR3, the full variable domain is DVKVTQSSRYLVKRTGEKVFLECVQDMDHENMFWYRQDPGLGLRLIYFSYDVKMKEKGDIPEGYSVSREKKERFSLILESASTNQTSMYLCASSFRTGLAVGDIQYFGAGTRLSVL.